The TCR beta chain under discussion was sequenced for a study of T-cell memory formation after mild COVID-19 (dated by TCRdb to the early 2020s). Study-level background: Most TCR sequence clusters were specific to one of the two donors. Two young, previously healthy adult volunteers, one female and one male, were included in the cohort. Longitudinal TCRalpha and TCRbeta repertoire sequencing tracked T-cell clones expanding and contracting after mild COVID-19 in a couple of donors.

The research as a whole found: Balanced CD4/CD8 phenotypes were observed for clones contracting from day 15 to 85, whereas a bias towards CD4+ was observed for a second wave of clones expanding from day 15 to 37. Only a couple of mild cases were covered by the study, and larger cohorts that include severe cases with pre-infection samples were considered necessary. Contracting CD4+ clones were located mainly in the CM and EM memory subsets, whereas CD8+ clones were found to be enriched in EMRA. SARS-CoV-2 specificity of the second-wave clones peaking on day 37 was not confirmed. Some responding clones were detected in pre-infection memory, suggesting pre-existing cross-reactive memory T cells joined the SARS-CoV-2 response.

Ficoll-Paque density gradient centrifugation was used to isolate PBMCs. Sequencing was performed on an Illumina NovaSeq 6000. cDNA libraries for TCRalpha and TCRbeta were prepared by 5'RACE using constant-segment primers, with sample barcodes and unique molecular identifiers added. RNA was extracted from every sample with Trizol reagent. Library amplification was performed in two PCR steps, and a second sample barcode and Illumina TruSeq adapters were introduced in the second step. The libraries were sequenced on an Illumina NovaSeq using 2 x 150 bp paired-end reads. The paper's processing steps were these. Reads were demultiplexed and collapsed into UMI-guided consensus sequences with migec v1.2.7. Using mixcr v2.1.11, UMI consensuses were aligned to TRA and TRB V and J templates and then assembled into clonotypes. A clonotype was counted as expanded or contracted only if both edgeR and NoisET called the change significant, with noise models trained on biological replicates. For edgeR calls, the cutoffs were a false discovery rate-adjusted p below 0.01 and a log2 fold-change threshold of 1. As an exploratory analysis of dynamics, PCA with hierarchical clustering was applied to max-normalized trajectories of the 1000 most abundant clonotypes. Separately sequenced CD4+ and CD8+ repertoires were used to assign a CD4 or CD8 phenotype to each responding clone. The public reads were reanalyzed by TCRdb: fastp trimming at Q25, MiXCR alignment, in-frame beta chains only. Entries that share a CDR3 protein sequence are merged under the most common genes and DNA. What appears here as the V and J calls and clone size reflects TCRdb's work, not the paper's. Recorded for this sample are around 340,000 distinct CDR3 sequences; roughly 15% of them occurred a single time. More than 20% of the sample rests with the top ten.

From cysteine to phenylalanine, the CDR3 is 17 amino acids long. Just CDR3 DNA is preserved here, 51 bases in frame from base 1. CDR1 and CDR2, looked up from the germline V gene, are SGHRS and YFSETQ. Trimmed from V: 4 bases; trimmed from J: 0 bases; junction bases lacking a gene match: 4. Comment on this clonotype: Its antigen specificity is not known. No base quality information exists; no much larger clone differs at one position.

The sample comprised PBMCs or a T cell subset sorted from them (not recorded which). The TCR sequence derives from a man aged 18-30 years who had mild COVID-19 (a few samples of this study predate the infection). The sample titles of this study are shuffled in the database, so cell type and time point are left out; the donor was told from shared clones. The sequence links TRBV5-1 to TRBJ2-2, with 12 bases matching TRBD2. The CDR3 region reads CASSQLAGGANTGELFF. The base sequence is TGCGCCAGCAGCCAACTAGCGGGGGGAGCGAACACCGGGGAGCTGTTTTTT.